The 26 T cell receptor beta chains below all came from one sample that was sequenced in a study of technical replicates of blood from a few donors. This table comes from immunoSEQ multiplex PCR, and its TCRdb copy is limited to in-frame clones, with some not included. The sample comprises more than 90,000 clones, approximately 96% of which are singletons, and about 0.21% rests with the top ten. The material sequenced was T cells isolated from PBMCs. These receptors originate from a human donor in good health.

The V and J genes are TRBV11-3 and TRBJ1-1; TRBD1 matches 8 bases. Germline lookup yields CDR1 SGHNT and CDR2 YENEEA. The CDR3 is 13 residues long. Trimming cost V 4 bases and J 5 bases; bases outside gene matches: 3. The DNA for the CDR3 is TGTGCCAGCAGCTATCGACAGGGGACTGAAGCTTTCTTT. Protein sequence: CASSYRQGTEAFF.

The V gene is TRBV4-1, the J gene TRBJ2-2; a possible D gene is TRBD1 (8 bases). Trimming stripped 4 bases from V and 2 bases from J, with 14 bases between. Germline values: CDR1 MGHRA, CDR2 YSYEKL. The CDR3 spans 16 residues. CDR3 DNA sequence: TGCGCCAGCAGCCCCTACAGGGGGGGTAACACCGGGGAGCTGTTTTTT. It codes for CASSPYRGGNTGELFF.

The CDR3 DNA reads TGCGCCAGCAGCTTGTTTCCGGGGAACCGCTACGAGCAGTACTTC. Translation gives CASSLFPGNRYEQYF. V and J are TRBV5-1 and TRBJ2-7; TRBD2 is a possible D gene (5 bases). Trimming removed 1 base from V and 3 bases from J, with 14 bases in between. This CDR3 region has 15 residues. Germline V gene lookup returns CDR1 SGHRS and CDR2 YFSETQ.

This clone was counted a single time. The chain recombines TRBV6-5 with TRBJ2-3; TRBD2 aligns across 9 bases. The CDR3 covers 14 residues. The germline V gene encodes CDR1 MNHEY and CDR2 SVGAGI. V was clipped by 5 bases and J by 5 bases; unmatched bases: 5. CDR3 DNA sequence: TGTGCCAGCAGTAGGCGGGGGGGCGTAGATACGCAGTATTTT. Translation: CASSRRGGVDTQYF.

The V call is TRBV29-1, the J call TRBJ1-3, with unresolved D. V lost 6 bases, J lost 4 bases, and 19 bases lay in between. The length of the CDR3 is 15 residues. Germline CDR1 reads SQVTM; CDR2 reads ANQGSEA. CDR3 sequence: CSVDGLSGGGNTIYF. Here the CDR3 DNA reads TGCAGCGTCGACGGGTTATCCGGCGGAGGAAACACCATATATTTT. The full variable domain, completed using reference TRBV29-1 and TRBJ1-3, is SAVISQKPSRDICQRGTSLTIQCQVDSQVTMMFWYRQQPGQSLTLIATANQGSEATYESGFVIDKFPISRPNLTFSTLTVSNMSPEDSSIYLCSVDGLSGGGNTIYFGEGSWLTVV.

The genes are TRBV11-3 and TRBJ2-3; 7 nucleotides match TRBD2. Trimming cost V 4 bases and J 5 bases; bases outside gene matches: 3. This CDR3 comprises 13 residues. From germline, CDR1 is SGHNT and CDR2 YENEEA. For the CDR3, the DNA is TGTGCCAGCAGCTCGGGGACTATAGATACGCAGTATTTT. It is translated as CASSSGTIDTQYF.

V is TRBV18 and J is TRBJ2-1; 12 positions match TRBD1. This CDR3 has 18 amino acids. The V segment lost 3 bases and the J segment 0 bases; nucleotides outside the gene matches: 6. CDR1 and CDR2 from the germline V gene are KGHSH and LQKENI. DNA for the CDR3: TGTGCCAGCTCACCGGGGACAGGGGGCGAAAGCTCCTACAATGAGCAGTTCTTC. Protein product: CASSPGTGGESSYNEQFF.

This clone was seen just once. The CDR3 coding sequence is TGTGCCAGCTCACCACCTGTCTATGGGGCAGGGGGCCAAGAAAAACTGTTTTTT. Translation: CASSPPVYGAGGQEKLFF. V gene TRBV18 combines with J gene TRBJ1-4; 8 bases agree with TRBD1. This CDR3 region has 18 residues. Unmatched junction bases numbered 14, after V lost 0 bases and J lost 8 bases. Germline CDR1 KGHSH, CDR2 LQKENI.

The J gene is TRBJ2-5, the V gene TRBV7-9; maybe TRBD1 (8 bases). This CDR3 has 15 residues. V was clipped by 1 base and J by 5 bases, with 14 bases between them. CDR1 SEHNR and CDR2 FQNEAQ come from the germline V gene (reference sequence). The CDR3 loop reads CASSLGGGQAETQYF. In DNA form, the CDR3 reads TGTGCCAGCAGCTTAGGGGGGGGACAGGCGGAGACCCAGTACTTC.

CDR3 in DNA: TGTGCCAGCAGCGTTCTAGCGGGAGAAACAGATACGCAGTATTTT. Encoded protein: CASSVLAGETDTQYF. This chain joins TRBV6-4 and TRBJ2-3, with TRBD2 matching over 10 bases. The germline gives CDR1 MRHNA, CDR2 SNTAGT. The V gene end was trimmed by 6 bases and the J gene end by 3 bases; junction bases not matched to a gene: 6. The CDR3 sequence is 15 residues long.

About this clone itself: The DNA is omitted, as the CDR3 cannot be located on it reliably, and the CDR3 follows TCRdb's listing. This chain links TRBV28 with TRBJ2-1; TRBD1, as called in the table, went unchecked against the DNA. The CDR3 is 12 amino acids long, termini counted. Germline-derived CDR1 and CDR2 are MDHEN and SYDVKM. CDR3 residues: CASSWGQGSLFF.

The rearrangement joins TRBV9 to TRBJ2-5, with a possible D match to TRBD2 (7 bases). This CDR3 is built from 16 residues. V lost 4 bases, J lost 1 base, and 17 bases lay in between. Looked up from germline, CDR1 is SGDLS and CDR2 is YYNGEE. The CDR3, as DNA: TGTGCCAGCAGCCTCGAGGCGGGGGCCATCCAAGAGACCCAGTACTTC. This sequence encodes CASSLEAGAIQETQYF.

This chain uses TRBV19 with TRBJ1-1; unclear D gene. The V gene lost 10 bases and the J gene lost 6 bases, with 12 bases spanning the gap. CDR1 LNHDA and CDR2 SQIVND come from the germline V gene (reference sequence). This CDR3 spans 11 amino acids. The CDR3 protein is CATSGSPEAFF. The CDR3 DNA sequence: TGTGCCACTTCCGGGAGCCCTGAAGCTTTCTTT. Based on the CDR3 plus reference TRBV19 and TRBJ1-1, the full variable domain is DGGITQSPKYLFRKEGQNVTLSCEQNLNHDAMYWYRQDPGQGLRLIYYSQIVNDFQKGDIAEGYSVSREKKESFPLTVTSAQKNPTAFYLCATSGSPEAFFGQGTRLTVV.

The chain combines TRBV2 with TRBJ2-7; 9 nucleotides align to TRBD1. V gave up 6 bases and J gave up 6 bases; unmatched junction bases: 0. Germline V gives CDR1 SNHLY, CDR2 FYNNEI. This CDR3 is 11 amino acids long. The CDR3 loop is CASRGQGEQYF. The CDR3 DNA is TGTGCCAGCAGGGGACAGGGCGAGCAGTACTTC.

This chain connects TRBV5-1 to TRBJ2-1, with a possible D match to TRBD2 (6 bases). The CDR3 covers 18 residues. The V end lost 4 bases, the J end lost 1 base, and 21 bases lay between the germline ends. Germline assignment: CDR1 SGHRS and CDR2 YFSETQ. This chain's CDR3 is CASSPRFTGLLSYNEQFF. For the CDR3, the DNA is TGCGCCAGCAGCCCCCGGTTTACGGGACTCCTATCCTACAATGAGCAGTTCTTC.

V and J are TRBV18 and TRBJ2-3; 8 bases agree with TRBD1. This CDR3 spans 14 amino acids. V trimming: 4 bases; J trimming: 4 bases; junction bases outside the gene matches: 4. Germline V gives CDR1 KGHSH, CDR2 LQKENI. This CDR3 is CASSQGQASDTQYF. CDR3 coding DNA: TGTGCCAGCTCACAGGGACAGGCTTCAGATACGCAGTATTTT.

The CDR3, as DNA: TGTGCCAGCAGTGAATCCGGAGCGGGATGGGGAGATACGCAGTATTTT. This gives the protein CASSESGAGWGDTQYF. The chain carries TRBV14 and TRBJ2-3; 7 bases align to TRBD2. Germline assignment: CDR1 SGHDN and CDR2 FVKESK. The CDR3 has 16 residues. V lost 6 bases and J lost 5; bases outside the gene matches: 14.

The CDR3 spells CASSLFEYVGELFF. The CDR3, as DNA: TGCGCCAGCAGCTTATTCGAGTATGTCGGGGAGCTGTTTTTT. V gene TRBV5-1 combines with J gene TRBJ2-2; D unresolved. Trimming cost V 2 bases and J 7 bases, with 12 bases left between them. In germline, CDR1 is SGHRS, CDR2 YFSETQ. The CDR3 runs to 14 residues.

V usage is TRBV30 and J usage is TRBJ1-3; D uncertain. Germline loops: CDR1 GTSNPN, CDR2 SVGIG (reference sequence). V was cut by 6 bases and J by 4 bases, with 10 bases left in between. The CDR3 totals 12 residues. The CDR3 spells CACEQTGNTIYF. CDR3 coding DNA: TGTGCCTGTGAACAGACGGGAAACACCATATATTTT. The full variable domain, with the rest looked up from reference TRBV30 and TRBJ1-3, is SQTIHQWPATLVQPVGSPLSLECTVEGTSNPNLYWYRQAAGRGLQLLFYSVGIGQISSEVPQNLSASRPQDRQFILSSKKLLLSDSGFYLCACEQTGNTIYFGEGSWLTVV.

In this sample, this clone turned up a few times. The chain uses TRBV28 and TRBJ2-3; a weak D match, TRBD1 (6 bases). Trimming left V 5 bases short and J 0 bases short, with 15 bases between. The CDR3 sequence is 16 residues long. CDR1 and CDR2 (germline): MDHEN, SYDVKM. CDR3 protein: CASSLRTDSSTDTQYF. The CDR3 region has the DNA TGTGCCAGCAGTCTAAGGACAGACTCTAGCACAGATACGCAGTATTTT.

The CDR3 reads CASSSDRDRGETQYF. The CDR3, as DNA: TGTGCCAGCAGCTCTGACCGGGACAGGGGAGAGACCCAGTACTTC. V gene TRBV5-5 combines with J gene TRBJ2-5; TRBD1 agrees at 10 bases. Germline loops: CDR1 SGHKS, CDR2 YYEKEE (reference sequence). The CDR3 contains 15 residues. V shed 3 bases and J 4 bases; nucleotides not matched to a gene: 6.

The chain uses TRBV25-1 and TRBJ1-2; D might be TRBD1 (6 bases). Looked up from germline, CDR1 is MGHDK and CDR2 is SYGVNS. The ends were cut back, 10 bases at V and 6 bases at J, with 15 bases in the middle. The CDR3 runs to 12 residues. The chain's CDR3 is CATEAYRDGYTF. For the CDR3, the DNA is TGTGCCACTGAGGCCTACAGGGATGGCTACACCTTC.

The genes are TRBV10-3 and TRBJ2-7; the D gene is possibly TRBD2 (7 bases). V lost 3 bases and J lost 3, with 12 bases in between. The CDR3 runs to 14 residues. The germline gives CDR1 ENHRY, CDR2 SYGVKD. CDR3 sequence reads: CAISDGGGLYEQYF. CDR3 nucleotides: TGTGCCATCAGTGATGGGGGGGGGCTCTACGAGCAGTACTTC.

This clone has a single count. This chain joins TRBV5-5 and TRBJ2-1; TRBD2 matches 8 bases. With 4 bases clipped from V and 6 bases from J, the junction kept 9 bases outside the gene matches. This CDR3 is built from 15 residues. Germline assignment: CDR1 SGHKS and CDR2 YYEKEE (reference sequence). The CDR3 DNA reads as TGTGCCAGCAGCCGGGCCCGACTAGCGTTCAATGAGCAGTTCTTC. Protein: CASSRARLAFNEQFF.

The rearrangement links TRBV19 to TRBJ1-1, with D uncertain. V gave up 5 bases and J gave up 7 bases, with 8 bases separating them. The CDR3 sequence is 11 residues long. The germline V gene encodes CDR1 LNHDA and CDR2 SQIVND (reference sequence). This chain's CDR3 is CASSLHSEAFF. CDR3 sequence (DNA): TGTGCCAGTAGTCTTCACAGTGAAGCTTTCTTT.

This clone occurred a few times. V usage is TRBV9 and J usage is TRBJ1-1; weak D call: TRBD1 (6 bases). The CDR3 length is 14 residues. Germline V gene lookup returns CDR1 SGDLS and CDR2 YYNGEE. Trimming cost V 3 bases and J 2 bases, with 11 bases left between them. The DNA for the CDR3 is TGTGCCAGCAGCGCCCAGACAGGAAACACTGAAGCTTTCTTT. This encodes CASSAQTGNTEAFF.